The 21 T cell receptor delta chains listed next were all sequenced from one sample in a study of Vδ1+ human thymocytes. The template was reverse-transcribed extracted RNA. Pooled V-gene forward primers with one constant-region reverse primer generated the CDR3 amplicons by multiplex PCR. TCRdb called clones from the multiplex PCR reads again using CATT. The sample lists some 73,000 delta-chain clones, approximately 34% occurring once. Findings and caveats of the study: Thymic TRG and TRD repertoires appeared highly polyclonal, with Gaussian CDR3 length distributions.

Their antigens are not known. Specimen: Vdelta1+ gamma-delta thymocytes from the thymus. The subset here: FACS-sorted CD3+ TCRalphabeta- TCRVdelta1+ TCRVdelta2- thymocytes. The receptors come from a boy under two years old who had congenital heart surgery.

This chain connects TRDV1 to TRDJ1; 7 bases align to TRDD3. Germline CDR1 and CDR2: TSWWSYY and QGS. V dropped 3 bases and J dropped 0; count of bases not matched to a gene: 13. The CDR3 has 18 amino acids. The chain's CDR3 is CALGEGGTGDEYTDKLIF. DNA for the CDR3: TGTGCTCTTGGGGAGGGTGGTACTGGGGATGAGTACACCGATAAACTCATCTTT.

J is TRDJ1 and V is TRDV1, with TRDD3 matching 10 bases. V gave up 0 bases and J gave up 2 bases; unmatched junction bases: 18. The germline CDR1 and CDR2 sequences are TSWWSYY and QGS. The CDR3 covers 21 residues. CDR3 DNA: TGTGCTCTTGGGGAACTACCACCCCTGTCCTGGGGGATAAGGGGAACCGATAAACTCATCTTT. Protein sequence: CALGELPPLSWGIRGTDKLIF.

The chain combines TRDV1 with TRDJ1, with 10 bases matching TRDD3. The germline CDR1 and CDR2 sequences are TSWWSYY and QGS. V dropped 5 bases and J dropped 5; count of bases not matched to a gene: 8. The CDR3 sequence is 15 residues long. The CDR3 DNA reads as TGTGCTCTTGGGTCAAGGTCGGGGGATACGGATAAACTCATCTTT. Translated: CALGSRSGDTDKLIF.

As regards this clone: The junction and the germline gene differ at one end; a read error may be behind it. The chain has TRDV1 and TRDJ1; D possibly corresponds to TRDD2 (6 bases). The CDR3 totals 21 residues. Germline V gene lookup returns CDR1 TSWWSYY and CDR2 QGS. The CDR3 sequence: CARGLAFPGAATLPYTDKLIF. CDR3 sequence (DNA): TGTGCTCGTGGGCTCGCCTTCCCCGGGGCCGCAACCCTGCCATACACCGATAAACTCATCTTT.

This chain connects TRDV1 to TRDJ1, with 12 bases fitting TRDD3. CDR3 length equals 31 residues. With V trimmed by 1 base and J by 7 bases, 52 bases remained unmatched. The germline V gene has CDR1 TSWWSYY and CDR2 QGS. CDR3 protein: CALGEPYLLSLPSPSLGDTAQSVNRFTKLIF. DNA of the CDR3: TGTGCTCTTGGGGAACCCTACCTTTTATCCTTACCAAGCCCCTCACTGGGGGATACAGCTCAGAGCGTGAATCGGTTTACTAAACTCATCTTT.

The chain is built from TRDV1 and TRDJ1; 7 positions match TRDD3. Germline CDR1 reads TSWWSYY; CDR2 reads QGS. This CDR3 comprises 19 residues. V lost 0 bases to trimming and J lost 0 bases; unmatched junction nucleotides: 13. The CDR3 nucleotides are TGTGCTCTTGGGGAACTGCCCTCGGGATACCTTCTGTACACCGATAAACTCATCTTT. This codes for CALGELPSGYLLYTDKLIF.

V is TRDV1 and J is TRDJ1, with D perhaps matching TRDD2 (6 bases). Germline CDR1 TSWWSYY, CDR2 QGS. This CDR3 is built from 22 residues. The V and J ends lost 5 bases and 0 bases respectively, with 34 bases between them. The CDR3 nucleotides are TGTGCTCTTGGGAGCCCCCTCCTACGGGGCCACGAAGGCGGGTTGTACACCGATAAACTCATCTTT. It codes for CALGSPLLRGHEGGLYTDKLIF.

Worth noting for this clone: This may be a read error: a much more frequent sequence differs by one nucleotide. The chain is built from TRDV2 and TRDJ1, with D tentatively TRDD2 (5 bases). This CDR3 spans 17 amino acids. CDR1 is GEAIGNYY, CDR2 EKD, per germline. CDR3 nucleotides: TGTGCCTGTGACACGCCCTACGGTACAAGGTACACCGATAAACCCATCTTT. This translates into CACDTPYGTRYTDKPIF.

The chain links TRDV1 to TRDJ1; possibly TRDD2 for D (6 bases). Trimming removed 5 bases from V and 4 bases from J, with 32 bases in between. CDR3 length: 20 residues. CDR1 and CDR2 from the germline V gene are TSWWSYY and QGS. CDR3 protein: CALGSPYSLPSLPMVDKLIF. CDR3 bases: TGTGCTCTTGGGTCTCCCTACTCCCTCCCTTCCCTCCCGATGGTCGATAAACTCATCTTT.

This clone was counted a few times. This rearrangement joins TRDV1 to TRDJ1, with D perhaps matching TRDD3 (7 bases). Germline CDR1 reads TSWWSYY; CDR2 reads QGS. The length of the CDR3 is 22 residues. The V end was cut by 4 bases, the J end by 1 base, with 34 bases between. CDR3 in amino acids: CALGGHVLPKYWVDTGTDKLIF. The CDR3 DNA sequence: TGTGCTCTTGGGGGCCACGTCCTTCCGAAGTACTGGGTGGATACGGGCACCGATAAACTCATCTTT.

This clone was detected only a few times. The V and J genes are TRDV1 and TRDJ1; D might be TRDD3 (6 bases). Per the germline V gene, CDR1 is TSWWSYY and CDR2 is QGS. This CDR3 region has 17 residues. V shed 0 bases and J shed 0 bases, with 14 bases lying between them. This CDR3 reads CALGELGGTVYTDKLIF. DNA of the CDR3: TGTGCTCTTGGGGAACTGGGGGGAACTGTGTACACCGATAAACTCATCTTT.

This clone has more than one count but fewer than ten. The J gene is TRDJ1, the V gene TRDV1; D might be TRDD3 (6 bases). The CDR3 length is 19 residues. Germline V gene sequence: CDR1 TSWWSYY, CDR2 QGS. With 1 base removed from V and 0 bases from J, the gap between germline ends came to 21 bases. CDR3 DNA: TGTGCTCTTGGGGAACCCCTAGGGATATCCCCCCGGTACACCGATAAACTCATCTTT. This codes for CALGEPLGISPRYTDKLIF.

The chain uses TRDV1 and TRDJ1; unclear D gene. Trimming stripped 5 bases from V and 0 bases from J, with 10 bases between. The CDR3 has 14 residues. Looked up from germline, CDR1 is TSWWSYY and CDR2 is QGS. The CDR3 nucleotides read TGTGCTCTTGGGAGGTTCCCGTACACCGATAAACTCATCTTT. It codes for CALGRFPYTDKLIF.

The rearrangement uses TRDV2 and TRDJ1; 10 bases are shared with TRDD3. The CDR3 has 16 amino acids. J gave up 4 bases and V 2 bases, and 9 bases lay outside the gene matches. Looked up from germline, CDR1 is GEAIGNYY and CDR2 is EKD. Here the CDR3 reads CACDIYWGILGDKLIF. CDR3 coding DNA: TGTGCCTGTGACATATACTGGGGGATCCTAGGCGATAAACTCATCTTT.

This clone occurred a few times. The rearrangement uses TRDV1 and TRDJ1; TRDD3 is a possible D gene (6 bases). V was trimmed by 1 base and J by 0 bases, leaving 21 bases between them. This CDR3 region has 19 residues. Germline CDR1 TSWWSYY, CDR2 QGS. The CDR3 region has the DNA TGTGCTCTTGGGGAACAATATAAGTGGGATAGGAGGTACACCGATAAACTCATCTTT. Protein sequence: CALGEQYKWDRRYTDKLIF.

This clone was seen a handful of times. V is TRDV1 and J is TRDJ1; D ambiguous. Germline V gives CDR1 TSWWSYY, CDR2 QGS. The CDR3 sequence is 15 residues long. V was pared by 1 base and J by 2 bases, with 11 bases between. The CDR3: CALGERALGTDKLIF. The CDR3 DNA is TGTGCTCTTGGGGAACGTGCGTTGGGTACCGATAAACTCATCTTT.

The gene calls are TRDV1 and TRDJ1; 9 nucleotides align to TRDD3. The germline V gene encodes CDR1 TSWWSYY and CDR2 QGS. This CDR3 comprises 17 residues. V was pared by 5 bases and J by 0 bases, with 10 bases of the junction left unmatched. As DNA, the CDR3 is TGTGCTCTTGGGACTCTCGTACTGGGGGACAACACCGATAAACTCATCTTT. It codes for CALGTLVLGDNTDKLIF.

The V gene is TRDV2, the J gene TRDJ1, with D tentatively TRDD3 (5 bases). Germline V gene lookup returns CDR1 GEAIGNYY and CDR2 EKD. CDR3 length: 16 amino acids. V lost 2 bases to trimming and J lost 0 bases, with 15 bases between them. The CDR3 sequence: CACDRYWPFYTDKLIF. The CDR3 bases are TGTGCCTGTGACAGGTACTGGCCGTTTTACACCGATAAACTCATCTTT.

The V and J genes are TRDV1 and TRDJ1, with 10 bases matching TRDD3. The CDR3 contains 18 residues. V was clipped by 3 bases and J by 0 bases; unmatched bases: 10. The germline gives CDR1 TSWWSYY, CDR2 QGS. DNA for the CDR3: TGTGCTCTTGGGGAGAGAACTGGGGGATGGGGCCACACCGATAAACTCATCTTT. The encoded protein is CALGERTGGWGHTDKLIF.

The chain combines TRDV1 with TRDJ2; TRDD3 matches 9 bases. The V segment lost 3 bases and the J segment 4 bases; nucleotides outside the gene matches: 27. The CDR3 has 23 amino acids. Germline V gene data show CDR1 as TSWWSYY and CDR2 as QGS. The DNA for the CDR3 is TGTGCTCTTGGGGACGTTTCCTCCGAGGGGGTAAAAACTGGGGGAGCTAAGACAGCACAACTCTTCTTT. Its translation: CALGDVSSEGVKTGGAKTAQLFF.

V usage is TRDV1 and J usage is TRDJ1, with D hard to call. This CDR3 has 15 amino acids. Germline V gene data show CDR1 as TSWWSYY and CDR2 as QGS. The V gene lost 0 bases and the J gene lost 0 bases, with 8 bases spanning the gap. The CDR3 protein is CALGELLDYTDKLIF. The CDR3 DNA is TGTGCTCTTGGGGAACTCTTGGACTACACCGATAAACTCATCTTT.